Below, 29 T cell receptor beta chains from the same sample are listed, as sequenced in a study of PD-L1 blockade in urothelial cancer. Time point: peripheral blood 6 weeks after treatment start. This table comes from immunoSEQ multiplex PCR, and its TCRdb copy is limited to in-frame clones, with some not included. Among 50,000 or so clones listed, approximately 86% were seen once. The material was PBMCs, obtained around atezolizumab (anti-PD-L1) treatment. These receptors originate from a man aged 55 to 70 with urothelial cancer.

The chain recombines TRBV5-1 with TRBJ1-1; TRBD1 matches 8 bases. The length of the CDR3 is 15 residues. Germline V gives CDR1 SGHRS, CDR2 YFSETQ. V trimming: 2 bases; J trimming: 5 bases; junction bases outside the gene matches: 8. The CDR3 spells CASSFHGQGDTEAFF. The DNA of the CDR3 is TGCGCCAGCAGCTTCCATGGACAGGGAGATACTGAAGCTTTCTTT. Using reference TRBV5-1 and TRBJ1-1 for the parts outside the CDR3, the full variable domain is KAGVTQTPRYLIKTRGQQVTLSCSPISGHRSVSWYQQTPGQGLQFLFEYFSETQRNKGNFPGRFSGRQFSNSRSEMNVSTLELGDSALYLCASSFHGQGDTEAFFGQGTRLTVV.

The V gene is TRBV18, the J gene TRBJ2-7; 11 bases match TRBD1. From germline, CDR1 is KGHSH and CDR2 LQKENI. V lost 0 bases, J lost 6 bases, and 4 bases stayed unmatched. The CDR3 has 15 residues. CDR3 nucleotide sequence: TGTGCCAGCTCACCACCGGGACAGGGGGGCGGCGAGCAGTACTTC. This translates into CASSPPGQGGGEQYF.

The J gene is TRBJ2-7, the V gene TRBV11-2, with no clear D. V was pared by 1 base and J by 7 bases, with 11 bases between. This CDR3 spans 13 amino acids. Germline CDR1 and CDR2: SGHAT and FQNNGV. In nucleotides, the CDR3 is TGTGCCAGCAGCTTAGGCTGGGTCGGGGAGCAGTACTTC. Residues: CASSLGWVGEQYF.

The chain couples TRBV7-2 to TRBJ2-7, with 7 bases lining up with TRBD2. V lost 1 base to trimming and J lost 6 bases; unmatched junction nucleotides: 6. This CDR3 is 14 amino acids long. Germline V lookup: CDR1 SGHTA, CDR2 FQGNSA. The CDR3 region has the DNA TGTGCCAGCAGCTTAGACGGGACTATTCCCGAGCAGTACTTC. Translating it yields CASSLDGTIPEQYF.

The rearrangement uses TRBV11-3 and TRBJ2-2, with 8 positions matching TRBD2. This CDR3 is built from 15 residues. With 6 bases clipped from V and 3 bases from J, the junction kept 6 bases outside the gene matches. The germline V gene has CDR1 SGHNT and CDR2 YENEEA. The CDR3 reads CASSSRGADTGELFF. The CDR3 coding sequence is TGTGCCAGCAGTTCGCGGGGGGCCGACACCGGGGAGCTGTTTTTT.

The chain recombines TRBV29-1 with TRBJ2-7, with 8 nucleotides matching TRBD1. Germline CDR1 is SQVTM and CDR2 is ANQGSEA. J gave up 3 bases and V 7 bases, and 8 bases lay outside the gene matches. CDR3 length: 13 residues. The CDR3 DNA is TGCAGCGCATCCGGGACAGGACTCTACGAGCAGTACTTC. Translated: CSASGTGLYEQYF.

This chain joins TRBV4-2 and TRBJ1-1; perhaps TRBD1 as D (5 bases). CDR3 size: 12 residues. Trimming took 4 bases from V and 12 from J, leaving 15 bases between them. Germline CDR1 is LGHNA and CDR2 is YNFKEQ. This CDR3 reads CASSRTRQIPFF. Here the CDR3 DNA reads TGTGCCAGCAGCCGGACCAGACAGATACCTTTCTTT.

This clone was found a few times. The chain joins TRBV5-1 to TRBJ2-7; D call uncertain. Trimming removed 0 bases from V and 1 base from J, with 8 bases in between. The length of the CDR3 is 14 residues. Germline assignment: CDR1 SGHRS and CDR2 YFSETQ. CDR3 coding DNA: TGCGCCAGCAGCTTGGCGAGCCCTTCCTACGAGCAGTACTTC. Protein product: CASSLASPSYEQYF.

The chain uses TRBV29-1 and TRBJ1-2, with TRBD1 matching 7 bases. In germline, CDR1 is SQVTM, CDR2 ANQGSEA. This CDR3 region has 12 residues. J gave up 4 bases and V 6 bases, and 5 bases lay outside the gene matches. This CDR3 is CSVDRYTYGYTF. CDR3 DNA sequence: TGCAGCGTGGACAGGTATACCTATGGCTACACCTTC.

The chain couples TRBV28 to TRBJ1-5; maybe TRBD1 (5 bases). Deletions cut 2 bases from V and 1 base from J, with 15 bases between. Germline V gives CDR1 MDHEN, CDR2 SYDVKM. This CDR3 is built from 17 residues. CDR3 protein: CASSLRFDRASNQPQHF. DNA for the CDR3: TGTGCCAGCAGTTTAAGATTCGACAGAGCGAGCAATCAGCCCCAGCATTTT.

This chain links TRBV6-5 with TRBJ1-3; D gene unclear. CDR3 size: 16 residues. With 0 bases removed from V and 2 bases from J, the gap between germline ends came to 11 bases. The germline V gene has CDR1 MNHEY and CDR2 SVGAGI. The CDR3 reads CASSYSPVGAGNTIYF. CDR3 bases: TGTGCCAGCAGTTACTCGCCCGTCGGGGCTGGAAACACCATATATTTT.

V and J are TRBV7-3 and TRBJ2-1, with D perhaps TRBD2 (7 bases). Germline V CDR1 and CDR2: SGHTA, FQGTGA. V was clipped by 2 bases and J by 9 bases, with 14 bases between them. The CDR3 contains 14 residues. The CDR3: CASSLGPGEGEQFF. DNA of the CDR3: TGTGCCAGCAGCTTAGGCCCAGGGGAGGGTGAGCAGTTCTTC.

This chain joins TRBV28 and TRBJ1-6, with 10 bases identical to TRBD1. The germline V gene has CDR1 MDHEN and CDR2 SYDVKM. The V and J ends lost 6 bases and 9 bases, in that order; junction bases with no gene match: 8. This CDR3 is 15 amino acids long. CDR3 DNA sequence: TGTGCCAGCAGCGGGACAGGGGCGGTTGGTTCACCCCTCCACTTT. Encoded protein: CASSGTGAVGSPLHF.

V and J are TRBV7-8 and TRBJ2-7, with TRBD1 identical over 8 bases. Trimming took 8 bases from V and 10 from J; bases not matched to a gene: 16. Germline V gives CDR1 SGHVS, CDR2 FQNEAQ. The CDR3 consists of 14 residues. CDR3 loop: CASARMRTGMDQYF. CDR3 in DNA: TGTGCCAGCGCTAGGATGAGGACAGGGATGGATCAGTACTTC. The full variable domain, completed using reference TRBV7-8 and TRBJ2-7, is GAGVSQSPRYKVAKRGQDVALRCDPISGHVSLFWYQQALGQGPEFLTYFQNEAQLDKSGLPSDRFFAERPEGSVSTLKIQRTQQEDSAVYLCASARMRTGMDQYFGPGTRLTVT.

This rearrangement joins TRBV7-2 to TRBJ2-7; 7 nucleotides align to TRBD1. Trimming removed 1 base from V and 6 bases from J; junction bases left unmatched: 3. The CDR3 consists of 13 residues. CDR1 is SGHTA and CDR2 is FQGNSA in the germline V gene. CDR3 bases: TGTGCCAGCAGCTTAGGCAGGGGGTCCGAGCAGTACTTC. Its translation is CASSLGRGSEQYF.

V gene TRBV7-9 combines with J gene TRBJ1-5; no clear D. Germline-derived CDR1 and CDR2 are SEHNR and FQNEAQ (reference sequence). This CDR3 spans 14 amino acids. V lost 3 bases, J lost 0 bases, and 6 bases lay in between. In DNA form, the CDR3 reads TGTGCCAGCAGCTTCGAGTATAGCAATCAGCCCCAGCATTTT. As protein: CASSFEYSNQPQHF.

The chain joins TRBV10-3 to TRBJ2-3; D possibly corresponds to TRBD2 (7 bases). The V gene lost 6 bases and the J gene lost 5 bases, with 18 bases spanning the gap. This CDR3 contains 15 residues. Looked up from germline, CDR1 is ENHRY and CDR2 is SYGVKD. In DNA, the CDR3 is TGTGCCATCAGGGGGCTTGGGGGGGCGATAGATACGCAGTATTTT. This encodes CAIRGLGGAIDTQYF.

The chain recombines TRBV5-1 with TRBJ2-7, with D tentatively TRBD2 (7 bases). Germline V lookup: CDR1 SGHRS, CDR2 YFSETQ. This CDR3 has 13 amino acids. Trimming stripped 4 bases from V and 4 bases from J, with 12 bases between. The CDR3 here is CASSRGGLYEQYF. The CDR3 nucleotides are TGCGCCAGCAGCAGGGGGGGCCTTTACGAGCAGTACTTC.

V and J are TRBV2 and TRBJ1-4; TRBD1 matches 9 bases. The junction had 5 bases not matched to a gene; V was cut back by 6 bases and J by 0 bases. The CDR3 totals 16 residues. Germline values: CDR1 SNHLY, CDR2 FYNNEI. DNA for the CDR3: TGTGCCAGCAGGAAAGGACAGGGGACAACTAATGAAAAACTGTTTTTT. It yields the protein CASRKGQGTTNEKLFF.

The chain combines TRBV18 with TRBJ1-1; D is possibly TRBD1 (5 bases). Deletions cut 3 bases from V and 5 bases from J, with 10 bases between. Germline V gene lookup returns CDR1 KGHSH and CDR2 LQKENI. This CDR3 contains 13 residues. The CDR3 DNA follows: TGTGCCAGCTCACCTGCCGCAGGGACTGAAGCTTTCTTT. It codes for CASSPAAGTEAFF. Based on the CDR3 plus reference TRBV18 and TRBJ1-1, the full variable domain is NAGVMQNPRHLVRRRGQEARLRCSPMKGHSHVYWYRQLPEEGLKFMVYLQKENIIDESGMPKERFSAEFPKEGPSILRIQQVVRGDSAAYFCASSPAAGTEAFFGQGTRLTVV.

The chain employs TRBV7-9 and TRBJ1-2; D not resolved. Germline V gives CDR1 SEHNR, CDR2 FQNEAQ (reference sequence). With 3 bases removed from V and 4 bases from J, the gap between germline ends came to 6 bases. This CDR3 is built from 12 residues. The CDR3 spells CASSFGGYGYTF. The CDR3 bases are TGTGCCAGCAGCTTCGGCGGCTATGGCTACACCTTC.

The chain is built from TRBV19 and TRBJ2-1; tentative D call: TRBD2 (5 bases). Germline CDR1 is LNHDA and CDR2 is SQIVND (reference sequence). The CDR3 runs to 13 residues. The ends were cut back, 5 bases at V and 3 bases at J, with 8 bases in the middle. The CDR3 DNA reads TGTGCCAGTAGTGTGGAGGACTACAATGAGCAGTTCTTC. Residues: CASSVEDYNEQFF.

The chain carries TRBV7-9 and TRBJ1-6, with TRBD1 matching over 7 bases. Per the germline V gene, CDR1 is SEHNR and CDR2 is FQNEAQ (reference sequence). The CDR3 runs to 19 residues. V gave up 2 bases and J gave up 2 bases; unmatched junction bases: 12. As DNA, the CDR3 is TGTGCCAGCAGCTTATTTAATTACCGGGACAGAGCCTATAATTCACCCCTCCACTTT. This translates into CASSLFNYRDRAYNSPLHF. Together with reference TRBV7-9 and TRBJ1-6, the CDR3 gives the full variable domain: DTGVSQNPRHKITKRGQNVTFRCDPISEHNRLYWYRQTLGQGPEFLTYFQNEAQLEKSRLLSDRFSAERPKGSFSTLEIQRTEQGDSAMYLCASSLFNYRDRAYNSPLHFGNGTRLTVT.

This chain links TRBV9 with TRBJ2-7; TRBD1 might be the D (5 bases). Between the trimmed V and J ends, which lost 4 bases and 6 bases, there was a span of 17 bases. Germline V gene lookup returns CDR1 SGDLS and CDR2 YYNGEE. The CDR3 covers 14 residues. CDR3 nucleotides: TGTGCCAGCAGCCCAATTGGGGCTCCAGCCGAGCAGTACTTC. Protein: CASSPIGAPAEQYF. Based on the CDR3 plus reference TRBV9 and TRBJ2-7, the full variable domain is DSGVTQTPKHLITATGQRVTLRCSPRSGDLSVYWYQQSLDQGLQFLIQYYNGEERAKGNILERFSAQQFPDLHSELNLSSLELGDSALYFCASSPIGAPAEQYFGPGTRLTVT.

This sequence joins TRBV6-1 and TRBJ2-7; maybe TRBD1 (6 bases). Germline-derived CDR1 and CDR2 are MNHNS and SASEGT. Trimming cost V 2 bases and J 2 bases, with 13 bases left between them. CDR3 length: 15 residues. In DNA form, the CDR3 reads TGTGCCAGCAGTGAACTGGGGGCATCCACCTACGAGCAGTACTTC. As protein: CASSELGASTYEQYF.

The rearrangement links TRBV6-1 to TRBJ2-3, with D possibly being TRBD2 (6 bases). The CDR3 runs to 14 residues. Germline CDR1 is MNHNS and CDR2 is SASEGT. With 7 bases removed from V and 3 bases from J, the gap between germline ends came to 14 bases. The CDR3 sequence is CASTKRALTDTQYF. CDR3 sequence (DNA): TGTGCCAGCACTAAGCGGGCCCTGACAGATACGCAGTATTTT.

The rearrangement joins TRBV4-2 to TRBJ2-2; possible D gene TRBD2, 7 bases. Germline V lookup: CDR1 LGHNA, CDR2 YNFKEQ. The CDR3 loop spans 16 amino acids. Trimming stripped 4 bases from V and 6 bases from J, with 18 bases between. The CDR3 DNA reads TGTGCCAGCAGCCCCCCGCACGAGGGGGGGCCCGGGGAGCTGTTTTTT. It is translated as CASSPPHEGGPGELFF.

This clone appeared many times. The J gene is TRBJ1-6, the V gene TRBV4-2; perhaps TRBD1 as D (5 bases). Germline values: CDR1 LGHNA, CDR2 YNFKEQ. The CDR3 has 16 residues. The germline V and J ends were trimmed by 3 bases and 2 bases, with 11 bases remaining between them. The CDR3 sequence is CASSHQGSTYNSPLHF. The CDR3 DNA follows: TGTGCCAGCAGCCATCAGGGATCCACCTATAATTCACCCCTCCACTTT.

The gene calls are TRBV7-8 and TRBJ2-7; 13 bases align to TRBD2. V shed 5 bases, J shed 5 bases, and the junction held 6 bases outside the gene matches. This CDR3 contains 15 residues. Germline lookup yields CDR1 SGHVS and CDR2 FQNEAQ. The CDR3 here is CASSDGTSGADEQYF. CDR3 nucleotide sequence: TGTGCCAGCAGCGACGGGACTAGCGGGGCCGACGAGCAGTACTTC.